This TCR beta chain was identified during a study of cytomegalovirus exposure and HLA in healthy donors. Notes on the study in general: About 87% or about 30% of the time was how often most TCR beta V segments were productive, according to an earlier analysis.

A multiplex PCR was run with 60 Vbeta primers and 13 Jbeta primers. This table comes from immunoSEQ multiplex PCR, and its TCRdb copy is limited to in-frame clones, with some not included. The top ten hold 2.5% to 3.5% of the sample, which has 200,000 to 250,000 clones, roughly 80% seen once. Concerning this clone itself: Its target is unknown.

The CDR3 length is 16 residues. V shed 2 bases and J shed 0 bases, with 11 bases lying between them. In germline, CDR1 is MNHEY, CDR2 SVGAGI. The TCR comes from a man aged 30 to 45 in good health and CMV-seronegative. This chain links TRBV6-5 with TRBJ1-3, with D hard to call. Input material: PBMCs. CDR3 sequence: CASSYRPGRSGNTIYF. As DNA, the CDR3 is TGTGCCAGCAGTTACCGTCCAGGCCGCTCTGGAAACACCATATATTTT.